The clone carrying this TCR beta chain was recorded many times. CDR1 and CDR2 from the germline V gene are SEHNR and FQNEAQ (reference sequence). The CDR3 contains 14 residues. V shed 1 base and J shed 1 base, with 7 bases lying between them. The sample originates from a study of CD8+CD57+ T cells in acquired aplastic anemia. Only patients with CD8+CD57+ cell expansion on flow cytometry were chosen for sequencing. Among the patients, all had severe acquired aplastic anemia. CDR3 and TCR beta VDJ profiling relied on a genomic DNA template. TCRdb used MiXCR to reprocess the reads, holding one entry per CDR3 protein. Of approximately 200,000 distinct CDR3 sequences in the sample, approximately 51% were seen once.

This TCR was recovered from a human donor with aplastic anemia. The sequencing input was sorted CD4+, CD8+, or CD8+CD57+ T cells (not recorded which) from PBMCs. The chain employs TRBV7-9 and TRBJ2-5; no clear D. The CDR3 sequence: CASSLGLLQETQYF. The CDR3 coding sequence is TGTGCCAGCAGCTTAGGGCTACTCCAAGAGACCCAGTACTTC.